A selection of T cell receptor beta chains follows, all from one sample in a study of cytomegalovirus exposure and HLA in healthy donors. The repertoire was sequenced with immunoSEQ multiplex PCR; TCRdb's copy has only in-frame clones and lacks some. The table includes about 82,000 clones, around 83% detected once. The sample consisted of PBMCs. The source is a man between 70 and 80 years old in good health and CMV-seropositive. Both conserved end residues are part of each CDR3. The order of the fields is clone size, J gene, D gene, V gene, CDR3 DNA, CDR3 protein. A D gene is named only where the DNA matches it firmly. Only some rows state a clone size, as once, few, many or a class for expanded clones.

-,TRBJ1-1,-,TRBV4-3,TGCGCCAGCAGCCTAAGAACAGGGCAGAACACTGTAGCTTTCTTT,CASSLRTGQNTVAFF
few,TRBJ2-3,-,TRBV7-6,TGTGCCAGCAGTTCACTAGCCTTTAGCACAGATACGCAGTATTTT,CASSSLAFSTDTQYF
-,TRBJ2-1,TRBD2,TRBV28,TGTGCCAGCACCCCCTCGGGACTAGCGGCCTACAATGAGCAGTTCTTC,CASTPSGLAAYNEQFF
-,TRBJ2-3,TRBD1,TRBV7-6,TGTGCCAGCAGCCCCTATGGACAGGTGGGGGTAGATACGCAGTATTTT,CASSPYGQVGVDTQYF
-,TRBJ1-2,-,TRBV7-8,TGTGCCAGCAGCTTAGAAGGACTTCGATCCTATGGCTACACCTTC,CASSLEGLRSYGYTF
-,TRBJ1-1,-,TRBV11-2,TGTGCCAGCAGCTTAATCGGGTCAGCGAACACTGAAGCTTTCTTT,CASSLIGSANTEAFF
-,TRBJ2-1,TRBD1,TRBV6-1,TGTGCCAGCCGCCAGGGGGCGTACACTGAGCAGTTCTTC,CASRQGAYTEQFF
-,TRBJ2-7,-,TRBV7-9,TGTGCCAGCAGCCGAATGGACGGCGGAGGCTACGAGCAGTACTTC,CASSRMDGGGYEQYF
-,TRBJ1-5,-,TRBV19,TGTGCCAGTAGTTCCCCCGGGACTTCAGGCAATCAGCCCCAGCATTTT,CASSSPGTSGNQPQHF
-,TRBJ2-2,TRBD2,TRBV9,TGTGCCAGCAGCGTAGGACTAGCGGGGTCCGGGGAGCTGTTTTTT,CASSVGLAGSGELFF
-,TRBJ1-5,TRBD1,TRBV5-6,TGTGCCAGCAGCTTGGAGGGGGCACCCAGTCAGCCCCAGCATTTT,CASSLEGAPSQPQHF
-,TRBJ1-3,-,TRBV5-1,TGCGCCAGCAGCTTGGCCTATAGGGGCCTTGGAAACACCATATATTTT,CASSLAYRGLGNTIYF
-,TRBJ2-7,TRBD1,TRBV28,TGTGCCAGCAGTTTCCCCCAGGACAGGCCCTACGAGCAGTACTTC,CASSFPQDRPYEQYF
-,TRBJ2-3,-,TRBV6-5,TGTGCCAGCAGTTACGGGGGGACCACAGATACGCAGTATTTT,CASSYGGTTDTQYF
-,TRBJ2-2,-,TRBV11-3,TGTGCCAGCAGCTTAACAGGGACGGACACCGGGGAGCTGTTTTTT,CASSLTGTDTGELFF
-,TRBJ1-5,-,TRBV10-2,TGCGCCAGCAGTAAGTCAGAGGAAAATCAGCCCCAGCATTTT,CASSKSEENQPQHF
-,TRBJ2-5,-,TRBV5-1,TGCGCCAGCAGCTTGGACGGGGAACGAACCCAGTACTTC,CASSLDGERTQYF
-,TRBJ1-4,TRBD1,TRBV10-3,TGTGCCATCAGTTCCGGACAGGGAAGTGAAAAACTGTTTTTT,CAISSGQGSEKLFF